One and the same sample provided the 2 T cell receptor beta chains below, sequenced in a study of blood T cell repertoires in COVID-19. Generated by immunoSEQ multiplex PCR, the TCRdb table keeps only in-frame clones and is missing some. The sample records about 36,000 clones, around nine tenths being singletons. The sequenced material came from peripheral blood. Source of these receptors: a human donor in a cohort sampled during active COVID-19.

The chain combines TRBV5-1 with TRBJ1-6; no definite D call. CDR1 is SGHRS, CDR2 YFSETQ, per germline. V was trimmed by 0 bases and J by 9 bases, leaving 7 bases between them. CDR3 length equals 13 residues. CDR3 protein: CASSLVRGSPLHF. The CDR3 nucleotides read TGCGCCAGCAGCTTGGTACGGGGTTCACCCCTCCACTTT. The full variable domain, with the rest looked up from reference TRBV5-1 and TRBJ1-6, is KAGVTQTPRYLIKTRGQQVTLSCSPISGHRSVSWYQQTPGQGLQFLFEYFSETQRNKGNFPGRFSGRQFSNSRSEMNVSTLELGDSALYLCASSLVRGSPLHFGNGTRLTVT.

This chain joins TRBV20-1 and TRBJ1-5; TRBD1 might be the D (6 bases). CDR1 is DFQATT and CDR2 is SNEGSKA in the germline V gene (reference sequence). V was trimmed by 3 bases and J by 2 bases, leaving 14 bases between them. This CDR3 is 15 amino acids long. The CDR3 DNA reads TGCAGTGCTAGTCGGGACACCTCGGGCAATCAGCCCCAGCATTTT. Translated, it gives CSASRDTSGNQPQHF.